This T cell receptor beta chain was recovered during a study of PD-1 blockade in classical Hodgkin lymphoma. Study at large: A 3 mg/kg intravenous dose of nivolumab was received by patients every 2 weeks. Points from the study as a whole: At C4D1, TCR diversity had climbed significantly for CD4+ cells, though not for CD8+ cells. At baseline, newly diagnosed patients reportedly showed less TCR diversity than healthy donors.

By share, this clone counts as medium-sized. Its antigen remains unidentified. Every patient had relapsed following autologous stem cell transplantation, and cohorts differed in brentuximab vedotin exposure. Best responses included complete response and partial response; otherwise, the best response was progressive disease. Sequencing used immunoSEQ multiplex PCR; TCRdb keeps in-frame clones, though not all of them. The sample yields about 94,000 clones, roughly nine tenths seen once. The receptor comes from a human donor with classical Hodgkin lymphoma. The material was peripheral blood mononuclear cells (PBMCs), obtained before the second cycle of nivolumab.

The CDR3 DNA follows: TGCGCCAGCAGCCAAGATTACAGGGCAAATCAGCCCCAGCATTTT. Translating gives CASSQDYRANQPQHF. The chain uses TRBV4-1 and TRBJ1-5; D perhaps matches TRBD1 (6 bases). CDR3 length equals 15 residues. CDR1 MGHRA and CDR2 YSYEKL come from the germline V gene. The V gene lost 0 bases and the J gene lost 4 bases, with 10 bases spanning the gap.